This paragraph reports one T cell receptor beta chain. No antigen is known for it. Sequenced by immunoSEQ multiplex PCR; TCRdb stores in-frame clones only, minus some. The table includes some 150,000 clones, 92% detected once. The source of the sample is a study of T cell responses to AZD1222 COVID-19 vaccine. The CDR3 loop spans 15 amino acids. Germline V gives CDR1 MGHDK, CDR2 SYGVNS. After removal of 1 base from V and 2 bases from J, the junction contained 3 bases not matched to a gene. Whole-study findings and limits: Regions 160-218 and 743-854 held dominance among vaccine-associated CD4 TCRs, which spanned spike. Spike-specific TCR breadth and depth went up after people got two AZD1222 doses. Clonal diversity was possibly underestimated, and white British individuals and females predominated among donors.

This rearrangement joins TRBV25-1 to TRBJ1-2; 8 positions match TRBD1. This receptor was identified in an adult who received the AZD1222 COVID-19 vaccine. Source: peripheral blood, taken 28 days after the second AZD1222 dose. For the CDR3, the DNA is TGTGCCAGCAGTGAATCTGACAGGGGCAACTATGGCTACACCTTC. This translates into CASSESDRGNYGYTF.